Detailed here is one T cell receptor (beta chain). Its specificity is unknown. Compared with germline, one end of the junction differs, possibly owing to a read error. The CDR3 covers 14 residues. Germline V gene lookup returns CDR1 ENHRY and CDR2 SYGVKD. Vbeta (60) and Jbeta (13) primers were used in the PCR. TCRdb's copy holds only in-frame clones and misses some; the assay was immunoSEQ multiplex PCR. The table has 45,000 or so clones, about 73% seen once. These data belong to a study of cytomegalovirus exposure and HLA in healthy donors. Study at large: In an earlier analysis, 117 million unique TCR beta sequences were found from about 179 million T cells. General study points: Rare TCR sequences predominated, though certain public TCRs were found in many donors. The sole available immune exposure information was CMV serostatus. When analyzed later, the rates of TCR association showed variation by HLA locus, with DRB1 the most and HLA-C the fewest.

This sequence joins TRBV10-3 and TRBJ2-7; 11 bases fit TRBD2. This receptor was identified in a woman in her twenties or thirties in good health and CMV-seronegative. Sequenced sample: PBMCs. The CDR3 region has the DNA TGTGCCACCAGTAGCGGGAGGGATCCCTACGAGCAGTACTTC. Protein product: CATSSGRDPYEQYF.